This T cell receptor (beta chain) emerged from a study of human T cells and chemical hapten exposure. Overall study: Upper-back patches of 0.01% DPC were read at 6 days.

Time point reported: patch test 1, 2 weeks after DPC sensitization. Sample treatment: therapeutic diphenylcyclopropenone sensitization with weekly scalp DPC. Prior to application of each patch test, blood was drawn. Individual cDNA molecules each carried unique molecular identifiers attached by the library. TCRdb recomputed calls from the RACE reads with MiXCR, one row per CDR3 protein. The sample contains 150,000 or so distinct CDR3 sequences, about 15% of which appear only once. The germline gives CDR1 MNHEY, CDR2 SVGEGT. This CDR3 spans 12 amino acids. V was cut by 6 bases and J by 4 bases, with 9 bases left in between.

This receptor was obtained from a woman aged 25 to 45 with alopecia areata. Some clones in this sample may be carry-over from other donors' samples. This chain connects TRBV6-2 or TRBV6-3 to TRBJ1-1; D gene uncertain. The sequences come from whole blood, collected in connection with sensitization to the hapten diphenylcyclopropenone (DPC). CDR3 nucleotides: TGTGCCAGCAGCGGCAGACTCACTGAAGCTTTCTTT. Protein: CASSGRLTEAFF.